This TCR beta chain was identified in a study of blood T cell repertoires in COVID-19. Study as a whole: Samples representing acute and convalescent COVID-19 were sourced from the United States, Italy and Spain.

The V and J ends lost 1 base and 5 bases, in that order; junction bases with no gene match: 3. Germline V gene lookup returns CDR1 LGHNA and CDR2 YSLEER. The CDR3 runs 14 residues. Original data processing: Reference gene primer amplification gave nucleated cell count estimates. Generated by immunoSEQ multiplex PCR, the TCRdb table keeps only in-frame clones and is missing some. Clonal size and the V and J genes are those of that table, whereas D and trimming came from the DNA. The sample has 150,000 to 200,000 clones, 79% seen once; the top ten hold around a sixth. The receptor comes from a man in his 60s with active or convalescent COVID-19. This chain connects TRBV4-3 to TRBJ1-2; 8 bases agree with TRBD1. The specimen was peripheral blood. The CDR3 sequence: CASSQGTGTYGYTF. The CDR3 bases are TGCGCCAGCAGCCAAGGGACAGGGACGTATGGCTACACCTTC.